This record looks at one TCR beta chain sequence and its context. Its specificity is not known. V was trimmed by 0 bases and J by 7 bases, leaving 18 bases between them. CDR3 length: 16 amino acids. Germline values: CDR1 MGHRA, CDR2 YSYEKL. The sample is drawn from a study of T cells in localized non-small cell lung cancer. Whole-study findings and limits: Uninvolved adjacent lung, not tumor, had the highest T cell clonality.

Repertoires were generated with immunoSEQ multiplex PCR, while TCRdb's copy carries only in-frame clones and drops some. The profile shows 70,000 to 95,000 clones, just over 90% of them singletons. The sequencing here drew on PBMCs, taken before any cancer treatment. This chain connects TRBV4-1 to TRBJ1-1, with D unclear. This clonotype originated in a woman between 35 and 75 years old with stage II squamous cell lung carcinoma. CDR3 loop: CASSQDKFTLSGEAFF. The CDR3 DNA follows: TGCGCCAGCAGCCAAGATAAGTTCACTTTAAGCGGTGAAGCTTTCTTT.